This T cell receptor (beta chain) was obtained from a study of technical replicates of blood from a handful of donors. TCRdb keeps only in-frame clones here, not all; method: immunoSEQ multiplex PCR. The sample contains about 100,000 clones, more than 90% of which appear only once. Sequencing was done on a sample of T cells isolated from PBMCs. The TCR originated in a human donor in good health.

The DNA for the CDR3 is TGTGCCAGCAGCTTGGGGACAGTTGGAAATGAAAAACTGTTTTTT. This codes for CASSLGTVGNEKLFF. The V and J genes are TRBV5-6 and TRBJ1-4; tentative D call: TRBD1 (6 bases). Germline CDR1 reads SGHDT; CDR2 reads YYEEEE. Trimming pared 0 bases from V and 5 bases from J, leaving 11 bases between. The CDR3 is made up of 15 amino acids.